The TCR beta chain under discussion was sequenced for a study of blood T cell repertoires in COVID-19. About the research overall: Sites in the United States, Italy and Spain provided acute and convalescent COVID-19 samples. PBMCs, B-cell-depleted T cells, or T cells were the source of the cDNA or gDNA that made up the material.

Germline V CDR1 and CDR2: KGHSH, LQKENI. The ends lost 3 bases at V and 1 base at J; junction bases unmatched: 4. The CDR3 contains 15 residues. In the authors' methods: Cell counts per sample came from amplifying reference gene primers. Only in-frame clones appear in the TCRdb table, and some are missing; sequencing was by immunoSEQ multiplex PCR. The V and J calls and clone size are taken from that table; D and trimming were inferred from the DNA. Of roughly 80,000 clones in the sample, under 95% were seen once. Specimen: peripheral blood. This clonotype originated in an elderly woman with active or convalescent COVID-19. This chain uses TRBV18 with TRBJ1-1; TRBD1 matches at 8 bases. The CDR3 region has the DNA TGTGCCAGCTCACCCCAGGGACAGGAGAACACTGAAGCTTTCTTT. Amino acid sequence: CASSPQGQENTEAFF.